The 3 T cell receptor beta chains given below trace back to one sample, sequenced in a study of graft-versus-host responses after intestinal transplantation. TCRdb keeps only in-frame clones here, not all; method: immunoSEQ multiplex PCR. This table has roughly 25,000 clones, 83% appearing once. The specimen was PBMCs, collected 28 days after intestinal transplant. Receptors originate from a human patient who received an intestinal transplant, so some T cells may come from the graft donor.

This rearrangement joins TRBV5-4 to TRBJ1-2, with 9 positions matching TRBD1. The CDR3 sequence is 16 residues long. CDR1 SGHNT and CDR2 YYREEE come from the germline V gene (reference sequence). The V and J ends lost 4 bases and 8 bases, in that order; junction bases with no gene match: 15. CDR3 bases: TGTGCCAGCAGCGCTCCCGGACGGGACAGGGCTAGAGGCTACACCTTC. It translates to CASSAPGRDRARGYTF.

This chain joins TRBV9 and TRBJ2-3; the match to TRBD1 covers 7 bases. Germline values: CDR1 SGDLS, CDR2 YYNGEE. The CDR3 covers 14 residues. J gave up 3 bases and V 6 bases, and 7 bases lay outside the gene matches. The CDR3 spells CASIYRGDTDTQYF. CDR3 sequence (DNA): TGTGCCAGCATTTACAGGGGTGATACAGATACGCAGTATTTT. Combining the CDR3 with reference TRBV9 and TRBJ2-3 gives the whole variable domain DSGVTQTPKHLITATGQRVTLRCSPRSGDLSVYWYQQSLDQGLQFLIQYYNGEERAKGNILERFSAQQFPDLHSELNLSSLELGDSALYFCASIYRGDTDTQYFGPGTRLTVL.

The gene calls are TRBV7-9 and TRBJ2-2; D perhaps matches TRBD1 (5 bases). Germline CDR1 is SEHNR and CDR2 is FQNEAQ (reference sequence). This CDR3 spans 16 amino acids. V gave up 1 base and J gave up 0 bases, with 9 bases separating them. The CDR3 region is CASSLGTISNTGELFF. The CDR3 DNA reads as TGTGCCAGCAGCTTAGGGACAATCTCGAACACCGGGGAGCTGTTTTTT.